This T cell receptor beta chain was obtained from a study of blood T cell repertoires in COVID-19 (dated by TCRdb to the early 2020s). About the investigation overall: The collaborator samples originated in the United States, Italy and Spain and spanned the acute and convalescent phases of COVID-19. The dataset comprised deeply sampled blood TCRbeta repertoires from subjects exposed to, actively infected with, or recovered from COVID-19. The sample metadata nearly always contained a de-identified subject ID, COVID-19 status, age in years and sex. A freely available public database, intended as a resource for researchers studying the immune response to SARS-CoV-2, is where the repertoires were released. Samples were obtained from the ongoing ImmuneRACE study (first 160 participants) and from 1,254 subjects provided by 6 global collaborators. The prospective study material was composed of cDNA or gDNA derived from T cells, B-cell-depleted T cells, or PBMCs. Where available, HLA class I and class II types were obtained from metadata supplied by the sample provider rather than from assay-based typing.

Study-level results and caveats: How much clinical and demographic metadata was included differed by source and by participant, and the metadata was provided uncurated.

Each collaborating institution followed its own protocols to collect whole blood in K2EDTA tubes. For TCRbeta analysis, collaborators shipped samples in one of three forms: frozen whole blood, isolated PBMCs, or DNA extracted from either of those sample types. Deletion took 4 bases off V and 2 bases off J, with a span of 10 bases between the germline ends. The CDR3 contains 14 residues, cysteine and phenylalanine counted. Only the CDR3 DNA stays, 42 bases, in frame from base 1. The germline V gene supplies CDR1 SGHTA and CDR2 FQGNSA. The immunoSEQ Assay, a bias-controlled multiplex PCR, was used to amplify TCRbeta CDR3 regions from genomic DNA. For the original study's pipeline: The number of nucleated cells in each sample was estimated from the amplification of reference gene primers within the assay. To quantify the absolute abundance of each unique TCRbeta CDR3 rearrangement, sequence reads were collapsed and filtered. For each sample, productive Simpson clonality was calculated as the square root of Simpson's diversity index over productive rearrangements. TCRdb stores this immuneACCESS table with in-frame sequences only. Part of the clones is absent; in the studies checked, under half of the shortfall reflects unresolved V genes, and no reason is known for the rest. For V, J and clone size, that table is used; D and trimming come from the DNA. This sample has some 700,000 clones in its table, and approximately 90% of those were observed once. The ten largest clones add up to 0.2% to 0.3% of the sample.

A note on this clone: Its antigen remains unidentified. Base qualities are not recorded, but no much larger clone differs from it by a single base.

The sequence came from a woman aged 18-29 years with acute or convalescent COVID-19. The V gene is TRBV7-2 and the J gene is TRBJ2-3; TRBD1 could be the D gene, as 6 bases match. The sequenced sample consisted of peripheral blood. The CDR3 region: CASSWGQFTDTQYF. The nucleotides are TGTGCCAGCAGCTGGGGACAATTCACAGATACGCAGTATTTT.